This entry features one T cell receptor (beta chain) sequence. The V and J ends lost 1 base and 2 bases respectively, with 9 bases between them. The germline gives CDR1 LNHDA, CDR2 SQIVND (reference sequence). The CDR3 sequence is 15 residues long. The sample belongs to a study of blood T cell repertoires in COVID-19. Study overall: Sites across the United States, Italy and Spain contributed samples from acute and convalescent COVID-19. PBMCs, B-cell-depleted T cells, or T cells provided the cDNA or gDNA that made up the material.

Study processing details: Scientists estimated how many nucleated cells there were by amplifying reference gene primers. TCRdb keeps only in-frame clones here, not all; method: immunoSEQ multiplex PCR. V and J calls and clone size are copied from that table; D and trimming were computed from the DNA. The data contain some 64,000 clones, just under 75% of them singletons. Enrolment of Seattle patients took place during active infection, and they were followed longitudinally. The sequence was obtained from a woman aged 70-85 years with COVID-19, enrolled during active disease. The gene calls are TRBV19 and TRBJ2-1; possibly TRBD2 for D (6 bases). Sequenced: peripheral blood. Written as DNA, the CDR3 is TGTGCCAGTAGTATAGTGGCTAGCGCCTACAATGAGCAGTTCTTC. It codes for CASSIVASAYNEQFF. Drawing the rest from reference TRBV19 and TRBJ2-1, the complete variable domain is DGGITQSPKYLFRKEGQNVTLSCEQNLNHDAMYWYRQDPGQGLRLIYYSQIVNDFQKGDIAEGYSVSREKKESFPLTVTSAQKNPTAFYLCASSIVASAYNEQFFGPGTRLTVL.